The rows below give T cell receptor beta chains drawn from one sample of a study of T cell repertoires in cytomegalovirus infection. TCRdb independently ran MiXCR on the reads; one entry per CDR3 protein. Counted here are 400,000 or so distinct CDR3 sequences, 15% to 20% occurring once; the ten biggest clones make up roughly 9%. Input material: PBMCs. These receptors were collected from a human donor in good health (CMV status not recorded). Some clones in this sample may be carry-over from other donors' samples. The CDR3 runs from the conserved cysteine through the conserved F or W. The D gene is left open where the match is weak. The size entry is marked missing in some rows and otherwise reads once, few, many or a size class.

many	-	TRBV25-1	TRBJ1-2	TGTGCCAGCAGTGTTGGCTATGGCTACACCTTC	CASSVGYGYTF
few	TRBD2	TRBV7-2	TRBJ2-5	TGTGCCAGCAGCCGAAAAAGACTAGCGGGAGTTCGGGAGACCCAGTACTTC	CASSRKRLAGVRETQYF
-	-	TRBV6-2/TRBV6-3	TRBJ1-1	TGTGCCAGCAGTATGACAGATAACACTGAAGCTTTCTTT	CASSMTDNTEAFF
-	-	TRBV25-1	TRBJ1-5	TGTGCCAGCCTCAGTCCCCAGACAAATAGCAATCAGCCCCAGCATTTT	CASLSPQTNSNQPQHF
-	-	TRBV11-3	TRBJ2-1	TGTGCCAGCAGCTTAGGACCAAACGGCAATGAGCAGTTCTTC	CASSLGPNGNEQFF
-	-	TRBV4-1	TRBJ2-2	TGCGCCAGCAGCCCCCCCGGCGGATCCACCGGGGAGCTGTTTTTT	CASSPPGGSTGELFF
few	-	TRBV4-1	TRBJ2-3	TGCGCCAGCAGCCAAGGCAGGGTAGATACGCAGTATTTT	CASSQGRVDTQYF
many	-	TRBV7-2	TRBJ1-2	TGTGCCAGCAGCTTAGTCGCGTCTCCCCACACCTTC	CASSLVASPHTF
many	TRBD2	TRBV7-2	TRBJ2-1	TGTGCCAGCAGCTTACGACTAGCGGGAGCGCCGCATCTCAATGAGCAGTTCTTC	CASSLRLAGAPHLNEQFF
-	-	TRBV5-6	TRBJ1-1	TGTGCCAGCAGCTTGGTCACGAACACTGAAGCTTTCTTT	CASSLVTNTEAFF
-	-	TRBV5-1	TRBJ2-3	TGCGCCAGCAGCTTCGGGAGAGAGGGGGATACGCAGTATTTT	CASSFGREGDTQYF
-	-	TRBV7-2	TRBJ2-1	TGTGCCAGCAGTATAGGGGGGGCCGGAGGGAATGAGCAGTTCTTC	CASSIGGAGGNEQFF
-	-	TRBV12-3/TRBV12-4	TRBJ1-2	TGTGCCAGCAGAGCGGGAACTGTTGGCTATGGCTACACCTTC	CASRAGTVGYGYTF
many	-	TRBV7-9	TRBJ2-1	TGTGCCAGCAGCGACACCGCCTACAATGAGCAGTTCTTC	CASSDTAYNEQFF
-	-	TRBV5-1	TRBJ2-3	TGCGCCAGCAGCTTGGAAAAGGGTACGCAGTATTTT	CASSLEKGTQYF
many	TRBD1	TRBV7-8	TRBJ2-1	TGTGCCAGCAGACCCCGACAGGGGCCCTACAATGAGCAGTTCTTC	CASRPRQGPYNEQFF
-	-	TRBV5-1	TRBJ1-1	TGCGCCAGCAGCTTGGCAACAGGGAGGGCTGAAGCTTTCTTT	CASSLATGRAEAFF
-	-	TRBV11-2	TRBJ2-4	TGTGCCAGCAGCTTACCCGCAGGGGGGAACATTCAGTACTTC	CASSLPAGGNIQYF
few	-	TRBV12-3/TRBV12-4	TRBJ1-3	TGTGCCAGCACCCTCGGTAGCTCTGGAAACACCATATATTTT	CASTLGSSGNTIYF
many	-	TRBV6-1	TRBJ1-5	TGTGCCAGCACCGAACAGGGTTCGGGCAATCAGCCCCAGCATTTT	CASTEQGSGNQPQHF
many	TRBD1	TRBV7-6	TRBJ2-5	TGTGCCAGCAGCTATGGGACAGCCGGCACCCAGTACTTC	CASSYGTAGTQYF